Listed here are 18 T cell receptor beta chains from one sample, sequenced in a study of cytomegalovirus exposure and HLA in healthy donors. PCR was performed using 60 Vbeta and 13 Jbeta primers. Assay used: immunoSEQ multiplex PCR; TCRdb lists only in-frame clones, some missing. This table holds under 200,000 clones, approximately 82% found once. Sequencing input: PBMCs. The receptor source for this set is a young woman in good health and CMV-seronegative.

In DNA form, the CDR3 reads TGTGCCAGTAGTATTCTGGCTAGCGGGAGGGCCGACCGAAATGAGCAGTTCTTC. This sequence encodes CASSILASGRADRNEQFF. This chain connects TRBV19 to TRBJ2-1; 12 nucleotides line up with TRBD2. The CDR3 totals 18 residues. Germline V gene sequence: CDR1 LNHDA, CDR2 SQIVND (reference sequence). Trimming removed 3 bases from V and 7 bases from J; junction bases left unmatched: 13. Variable domain in full (rest from reference TRBV19 and TRBJ2-1): DGGITQSPKYLFRKEGQNVTLSCEQNLNHDAMYWYRQDPGQGLRLIYYSQIVNDFQKGDIAEGYSVSREKKESFPLTVTSAQKNPTAFYLCASSILASGRADRNEQFFGPGTRLTVL.

The V and J genes are TRBV15 and TRBJ1-1; TRBD1 aligns across 10 bases. Unmatched junction bases numbered 3, after V lost 5 bases and J lost 6 bases. The germline CDR1 and CDR2 sequences are LNHNV and YYDKDF (reference sequence). The length of the CDR3 is 13 residues. The CDR3 is CATSWDRGSEAFF. DNA of the CDR3: TGTGCCACCAGCTGGGACAGGGGCTCTGAAGCTTTCTTT.

This chain joins TRBV27 and TRBJ2-1; possibly TRBD2 for D (5 bases). Deletions cut 1 base from V and 6 bases from J, with 10 bases between. Germline V gene sequence: CDR1 MNHEY, CDR2 SMNVEV (reference sequence). The CDR3 runs 14 residues. The CDR3 nucleotides read TGTGCCAGCAGTTTATTGGGAGAGGGCAATGAGCAGTTCTTC. It yields the protein CASSLLGEGNEQFF.

The V and J genes are TRBV18 and TRBJ1-2; D remains ambiguous. Germline CDR1 reads KGHSH; CDR2 reads LQKENI. Between the trimmed V and J ends, which lost 3 bases and 4 bases, there was a span of 15 bases. The CDR3 totals 15 residues. This chain's CDR3 is CASSPSQHLTYGYTF. The DNA of the CDR3 is TGTGCCAGCTCACCTTCACAGCACCTTACCTATGGCTACACCTTC.

This clone was found once. The chain employs TRBV7-2 and TRBJ2-1, with 15 nucleotides matching TRBD2. With 0 bases clipped from V and 9 bases from J, the junction kept 6 bases outside the gene matches. Per the germline V gene, CDR1 is SGHTA and CDR2 is FQGNSA. The CDR3 is 17 amino acids. The CDR3 DNA is TGTGCCAGCAGCTTAGCATGGACTAGCGGGAGGGCCGCTGAGCAGTTCTTC. Amino acids: CASSLAWTSGRAAEQFF.

The chain employs TRBV11-2 and TRBJ2-7; 7 nucleotides agree with TRBD1. Per the germline V gene, CDR1 is SGHAT and CDR2 is FQNNGV. CDR3 size: 15 residues. The V segment lost 4 bases and the J segment 0 bases; nucleotides outside the gene matches: 6. CDR3 nucleotide sequence: TGTGCCAGCAGCTCGGGACAGCATTACTCCTACGAGCAGTACTTC. It yields the protein CASSSGQHYSYEQYF.

This sequence joins TRBV7-2 and TRBJ2-3; 12 nucleotides line up with TRBD2. From germline, CDR1 is SGHTA and CDR2 FQGNSA. The CDR3 spans 16 residues. V gave up 1 base and J gave up 4 bases; unmatched junction bases: 3. The CDR3 protein is CASSLEASGRADTQYF. In DNA form, the CDR3 reads TGTGCCAGCAGCTTAGAGGCTAGCGGGAGGGCAGATACGCAGTATTTT. Variable domain in full (rest from reference TRBV7-2 and TRBJ2-3): GAGVSQSPSNKVTEKGKDVELRCDPISGHTALYWYRQSLGQGLEFLIYFQGNSAPDKSGLPSDRFSAERTGGSVSTLTIQRTQQEDSAVYLCASSLEASGRADTQYFGPGTRLTVL.

The V gene is TRBV19, the J gene TRBJ2-2, with D perhaps matching TRBD1 (6 bases). Trimming pared 3 bases from V and 2 bases from J, leaving 10 bases between. The CDR3 covers 15 residues. CDR1 and CDR2 (germline): LNHDA, SQIVND (reference sequence). The chain's CDR3 is CASSMWTANTGELFF. The CDR3 coding sequence is TGTGCCAGTAGTATGTGGACAGCAAACACCGGGGAGCTGTTTTTT. The variable domain in full, with the rest retrieved from reference TRBV19 and TRBJ2-2, is DGGITQSPKYLFRKEGQNVTLSCEQNLNHDAMYWYRQDPGQGLRLIYYSQIVNDFQKGDIAEGYSVSREKKESFPLTVTSAQKNPTAFYLCASSMWTANTGELFFGEGSRLTVL.

The sample holds one count of this clone. CDR3 region: CASSLGTSGRTDKDTQYF. In DNA, the CDR3 is TGTGCCAGCAGCCTAGGGACTAGCGGGAGGACCGATAAAGATACGCAGTATTTT. V usage is TRBV7-9 and J usage is TRBJ2-3; 15 bases agree with TRBD2. The CDR3 is 18 residues long. J lost 5 bases, V lost 5 bases, and 11 bases had no gene match. In germline, CDR1 is SEHNR, CDR2 FQNEAQ (reference sequence).

This clone was observed once. This chain connects TRBV5-4 to TRBJ2-7; D remains ambiguous. Looked up from germline, CDR1 is SGHNT and CDR2 is YYREEE (reference sequence). Between the trimmed V and J ends, which lost 4 bases and 2 bases, there was a span of 13 bases. The CDR3 runs 14 residues. The CDR3 here is CASSPKAQAYEQYV. DNA for the CDR3: TGTGCCAGCAGCCCGAAGGCTCAGGCCTACGAGCAGTACGTC.

This rearrangement joins TRBV7-2 to TRBJ2-1; D call uncertain. This CDR3 is built from 12 residues. CDR1 SGHTA and CDR2 FQGNSA come from the germline V gene. Trimming cost V 5 bases and J 10 bases, with 12 bases left between them. This chain's CDR3 is CASSPYSTEQFF. In DNA form, the CDR3 reads TGTGCCAGCAGCCCCTACTCGACAGAGCAGTTCTTC.

This chain connects TRBV7-2 to TRBJ1-4, with TRBD1 as a possible D gene (5 bases). The V end was cut by 3 bases, the J end by 0 bases, with 11 bases between. CDR3 length equals 16 residues. Germline CDR1 SGHTA, CDR2 FQGNSA. The CDR3 DNA is TGTGCCAGCAGCTTGGCGGGGGGGGCAACTAATGAAAAACTGTTTTTT. The encoded protein is CASSLAGGATNEKLFF. The variable domain in full, with the rest retrieved from reference TRBV7-2 and TRBJ1-4, is GAGVSQSPSNKVTEKGKDVELRCDPISGHTALYWYRQSLGQGLEFLIYFQGNSAPDKSGLPSDRFSAERTGGSVSTLTIQRTQQEDSAVYLCASSLAGGATNEKLFFGSGTQLSVL.

V and J are TRBV28 and TRBJ1-4; D perhaps matches TRBD1 (5 bases). Germline CDR1 MDHEN, CDR2 SYDVKM. CDR3 size: 17 residues. Trimming left V 2 bases short and J 5 bases short, with 18 bases between. CDR3 nucleotide sequence: TGTGCCAGCAGTTTAGCCTCTGGGGGGATAGAGAATGAAAAACTGTTTTTT. Its translation: CASSLASGGIENEKLFF.

The chain links TRBV6-1 to TRBJ2-7; D perhaps matches TRBD2 (6 bases). The CDR3 is 14 amino acids. V was clipped by 8 bases and J by 2 bases, with 16 bases between them. The V gene's germline CDR1 is MNHNS and CDR2 SASEGT. CDR3 in amino acids: CASDRFGGAYEQYV. The CDR3, as DNA: TGTGCCAGCGATCGCTTCGGAGGGGCCTACGAGCAGTACGTC.

The V call is TRBV5-5, the J call TRBJ2-1; 8 bases line up with TRBD2. The CDR3 runs 14 residues. Germline loops: CDR1 SGHKS, CDR2 YYEKEE (reference sequence). Trimming took 4 bases from V and 5 from J; bases not matched to a gene: 5. CDR3 DNA: TGTGCCAGCAGCCTACTAGCGGCAAACAATGAGCAGTTCTTC. Its protein product is CASSLLAANNEQFF.

This sequence joins TRBV19 and TRBJ1-1, with TRBD1 identical over 8 bases. Unmatched junction bases numbered 14, after V lost 4 bases and J lost 1 base. CDR1 is LNHDA and CDR2 is SQIVND in the germline V gene (reference sequence). The CDR3 length is 18 residues. The DNA of the CDR3 is TGTGCCAGTAGTACCACTCCGGGACAGGTCTTTCGGAACACTGAAGCTTTCTTT. Encoded protein: CASSTTPGQVFRNTEAFF. Combining the CDR3 with reference TRBV19 and TRBJ1-1 gives the whole variable domain DGGITQSPKYLFRKEGQNVTLSCEQNLNHDAMYWYRQDPGQGLRLIYYSQIVNDFQKGDIAEGYSVSREKKESFPLTVTSAQKNPTAFYLCASSTTPGQVFRNTEAFFGQGTRLTVV.

The genes are TRBV18 and TRBJ1-1, with TRBD1 as a possible D gene (5 bases). Per germline, CDR1 KGHSH and CDR2 LQKENI. The V and J ends lost 2 bases and 4 bases respectively, with 17 bases between them. The CDR3 loop spans 16 amino acids. The CDR3 DNA reads as TGTGCCAGCTCACCAATAAATGTCCAGGGAGGCACTGAAGCTTTCTTT. Protein: CASSPINVQGGTEAFF.

V and J are TRBV7-9 and TRBJ1-2; 7 nucleotides align to TRBD1. There are 15 residues in the CDR3. After removal of 1 base from V and 4 bases from J, the junction contained 6 bases not matched to a gene. Germline loops: CDR1 SEHNR, CDR2 FQNEAQ (reference sequence). CDR3 in amino acids: CASSLVGQVGYGYTF. CDR3 DNA sequence: TGTGCCAGCAGCTTAGTCGGACAGGTGGGCTATGGCTACACCTTC.